This T cell receptor (beta chain) was captured in a study of CD8 T cells in ankylosing spondylitis. For TCR beta, libraries came from quantitative 5'-RACE with molecular barcodes. TCRdb passed the 5' RACE reads through MiXCR, listing each CDR3 protein once. This sample has more than 600,000 distinct CDR3 sequences, with around 20% found just once. J was trimmed by 0 bases and V by 8 bases; bases with no gene match: 7. The CDR3 length is 15 residues. This clonotype was seen at least ten times. Its antigen is unknown. General observations from the study: A motif in TCR beta, a set of several highly homologous variants, appeared characteristic of ankylosing spondylitis blood.

V gene TRBV12-3 or TRBV12-4 combines with J gene TRBJ2-7, with TRBD2 matching 10 bases. This TCR was recovered from a male donor with ankylosing spondylitis. Sample: blood, either unsorted or a sorted T cell fraction (not recorded which). The CDR3 loop reads CASRHLAGDSYEQYF. The CDR3 bases are TGTGCCAGCCGTCATCTAGCGGGGGACTCCTACGAGCAGTACTTC.